These 23 T cell receptor beta chains came from one sample sequenced in a study of tissue T cells after allogeneic stem cell transplantation. Produced via immunoSEQ multiplex PCR; TCRdb's table is partial and in-frame only. Among 40,000 to 60,000 clones listed, nearly 75% were seen once. The sequencing sample was made of sorted cells pooled from one or two spleens. All receptors derive from a pool of C57BL/6 mice in good health.

In regard to this clone: Each gene name is a mouse one. The read halts 1 residue ahead of the CDR3 end, with the missing end drawn from the germline J gene. This chain links TRBV2 with TRBJ2-5; a weak D match, TRBD2 (5 bases). Germline CDR1 reads LGHNA; CDR2 reads YSYQKL. The V end lost 0 bases, the J end lost 1 base, and 8 bases lay between the germline ends. CDR3 length equals 15 residues. This chain's CDR3 is CASSQDPWDQDTQYF. The CDR3 bases that were read are TGTGCCAGCAGCCAAGATCCCTGGGACCAAGACACCCAGTAC.

This clone was picked up a small number of times. These gene names are mouse names. The read finishes 1 residue shy of the CDR3 end, and the germline J gene is used to complete it. The rearrangement links TRBV2 to TRBJ2-7, with 7 bases aligning to TRBD2. Losses at the gene ends were 4 bases for V and 0 bases for J; bases not matched to a gene: 6. Per the germline V gene, CDR1 is LGHNA and CDR2 is YSYQKL. The CDR3 covers 15 residues. CDR3 amino acids: CASSRKDWDSYEQYF. The sequenced CDR3 bases are TGTGCCAGCAGCCGGAAAGACTGGGACTCCTATGAACAGTAC.

To note about this clone: Mouse gene names apply. Read data end 1 residue before the CDR3 end; the end is taken from the germline J gene. This chain connects TRBV16 to TRBJ1-4; weak D call: TRBD1 (6 bases). Between the trimmed V and J ends, which lost 4 bases and 0 bases, there was a span of 12 bases. There are 16 residues in the CDR3. Germline assignment: CDR1 SGHSA and CDR2 FRNQAP. This CDR3 is CASSSGQKISNERLFF. CDR3 bases read: TGTGCAAGCAGCTCGGGACAAAAAATTTCCAACGAAAGATTATTT.

This clone came up once. Gene names and germline refer to mouse. The CDR3 end falls 1 residue outside the read, so it is completed with the germline J gene. The chain combines TRBV16 with TRBJ2-7; D possibly corresponds to TRBD2 (6 bases). There are 14 residues in the CDR3. CDR1 is SGHSA and CDR2 is FRNQAP in the germline V gene. The V gene lost 0 bases and the J gene lost 4 bases, with 10 bases spanning the gap. The CDR3 bases that were read are TGTGCAAGCAGCTTAGATCCTGGGGAATATGAACAGTAC. Translating gives CASSLDPGEYEQY. In full, the CDR3 is CASSLDPGEYEQYF.

As to this clone: Gene names and germline refer to mouse. The CDR3 goes on 1 residue after the read ends, and that part is filled in from the germline J gene. The V call is TRBV15, the J call TRBJ1-1; 9 positions agree with TRBD1. Germline CDR1 is SGHND and CDR2 is FRSKSL. The CDR3 sequence is 13 residues long. Trimming took 6 bases from V and 5 from J; bases not matched to a gene: 4. The sequenced CDR3 bases are TGTGCCAGCAGCCCGGGACAGGGTACAGAAGTCTTC. Translation gives CASSPGQGTEVF. The complete CDR3 reads CASSPGQGTEVFF.

With respect to this clone: The genes are named according to mouse. The DNA ends 1 residue before the CDR3 does, and the rest of the CDR3 is filled in from the germline J gene. V is TRBV29 and J is TRBJ2-5, with no clear D. Between the trimmed V and J ends, which lost 3 bases and 0 bases, there was a span of 4 bases. The length of the CDR3 is 13 residues. Germline V gene lookup returns CDR1 MSHET and CDR2 SYDVDS. CDR3 sequence reads: CASSFQNQDTQYF. Partial CDR3 DNA: TGTGCTAGCAGTTTCCAGAACCAAGACACCCAGTAC.

Points on this clone: Any gene name here is a mouse gene name. The CDR3 end lies 1 residue beyond the end of the read and is filled in from the germline J gene. V is TRBV31 and J is TRBJ2-7; 10 bases agree with TRBD2. There are 12 residues in the CDR3. V lost 4 bases, J lost 7 bases, and 4 bases stayed unmatched. CDR1 and CDR2 (germline): GKSSPN, SITVG. The chain's CDR3 is CAWTGGAPEQYF. CDR3 bases read: TGTGCCTGGACTGGGGGGGCGCCCGAACAGTAC.

As for this clone: Genes and germline come from the mouse. The DNA ends 1 residue before the CDR3 does, and the rest of the CDR3 is filled in from the germline J gene. The rearrangement joins TRBV13-3 to TRBJ2-4; D is unresolved. The ends were cut back, 1 base at V and 4 bases at J, with 10 bases in the middle. Germline CDR1 and CDR2: NNHDY and SYVADS. This CDR3 has 14 residues. CDR3 sequence: CASSDPRQENTLYF. The sequenced CDR3 bases are TGTGCCAGCAGTGATCCCCGACAAGAAAACACCTTGTAC.

This clone came up a few times. All gene names here are mouse names. The read terminates 1 residue ahead of where the CDR3 ends, so the germline J gene completes it. The genes are TRBV15 and TRBJ2-7; TRBD1 matches at 7 bases. CDR3 length: 11 amino acids. Looked up from germline, CDR1 is SGHND and CDR2 is FRSKSL. Trimming cost V 6 bases and J 7 bases; bases outside gene matches: 3. CDR3 loop: CASRQGKEQYF. The CDR3 DNA, read in part, is TGTGCCAGCAGACAGGGGAAGGAACAGTAC.

Note on this clone: Any gene name here is a mouse gene name. The CDR3 region is CASGDSNERLFF. Incomplete CDR3 DNA: TGTGCCAGCGGGGACAGCAACGAAAGATTATTT. V is TRBV13-2 and J is TRBJ1-4; weak D call: TRBD1 (6 bases). Read data end 1 residue before the CDR3 end; the end is taken from the germline J gene. The CDR3 sequence is 12 residues long. Per the germline V gene, CDR1 is NNHNN and CDR2 is SYGAGS (reference sequence). Trimming stripped 5 bases from V and 4 bases from J, with 6 bases between.

Concerning this clone itself: The germline and genes are mouse ones. The CDR3 extends 1 residue past the end of the read, so its final part is completed from the germline J gene. The chain is built from TRBV19 and TRBJ1-4; D is unresolved. This CDR3 region has 13 residues. The V gene's germline CDR1 is FNHDT and CDR2 SITEND (reference sequence). V lost 4 bases, J lost 3 bases, and 7 bases lay in between. CDR3 sequence reads: CASSYTANERLFF. The part of the CDR3 DNA that was read is TGTGCCAGCAGTTACACAGCCAACGAAAGATTATTT.

Of note for this clone: Germline and genes: mouse. The CDR3 end lies 1 residue beyond the end of the read and is filled in from the germline J gene. The rearrangement uses TRBV15 and TRBJ2-3, with D possibly being TRBD1 (6 bases). Germline-derived CDR1 and CDR2 are SGHND and FRSKSL. The CDR3 is made up of 15 amino acids. Trimming stripped 4 bases from V and 0 bases from J, with 11 bases between. Partial CDR3 DNA: TGTGCCAGCAGTTCCGGGACAACTAGTGCAGAAACGCTGTAT. Amino acids: CASSSGTTSAETLY. The CDR3, in full, reads CASSSGTTSAETLYF.

Concerning this clone: Mouse names are used for the genes. The sequenced fragment ends 1 residue before the CDR3 boundary, so the rest is inferred from the germline J gene. The V call is TRBV1, the J call TRBJ1-6, with 10 bases matching TRBD1. TRBJ1-6 carries the ORF label, with uncertain function. The CDR3 covers 16 residues. V was clipped by 3 bases and J by 4 bases; unmatched bases: 3. CDR1 and CDR2 (germline): NSQYPW, LRSPGD (reference sequence). The covered CDR3 bases are TGCACCTGCAGTGCCCGGGACAGGGGTTATAATTCGCCCCTCTAC. This encodes CTCSARDRGYNSPLY. The entire CDR3 protein reads CTCSARDRGYNSPLYF.

Turning to this clone: At one end the junction does not follow the germline gene, possibly because of a read error. Gene names follow the mouse nomenclature. The sequence runs out 1 residue before the end of the CDR3; the remainder is reconstructed from the germline J gene. This sequence joins TRBV3 and TRBJ2-7; D might be TRBD1 (6 bases). This CDR3 comprises 14 residues. The germline gives CDR1 SNHLY, CDR2 FYNGKV (reference sequence). The CDR3 region is CASSLQDSSYGQYF. Incomplete CDR3 DNA: TGTGCCAGCAGCTTACAGGACAGCTCCTATGGACAGTAC.

This clone was counted a single time. Genes here carry mouse names. The CDR3 end is not reached by the read, which stops 1 residue before it; the germline J gene fills it in. The J gene is TRBJ1-2, the V gene TRBV13-2; the D gene is possibly TRBD1 (5 bases). The CDR3 loop spans 13 amino acids. Per germline, CDR1 NNHNN and CDR2 SYGAGS (reference sequence). V lost 7 bases and J 3 bases, leaving 13 bases between the germline ends. CDR3 amino acids: CASRAGVDSDYTF. CDR3 DNA, as far as it was read: TGTGCCAGCAGGGCGGGGGTGGACTCCGACTACACC.

Points on this clone: Gene names and germline refer to mouse. The read halts 1 residue ahead of the CDR3 end, with the missing end drawn from the germline J gene. The rearrangement uses TRBV16 and TRBJ2-7, with D possibly being TRBD1 (6 bases). Germline assignment: CDR1 SGHSA and CDR2 FRNQAP. The V gene lost 3 bases and the J gene lost 2 bases, with 8 bases spanning the gap. The CDR3 is 13 amino acids. The sequenced part of the CDR3 DNA is TGTGCAAGCAGCTTCGAGGGGGCCTATGAACAGTAC. Translating gives CASSFEGAYEQY. The complete CDR3 protein is CASSFEGAYEQYF.

Note on this clone: Any gene name here is a mouse gene name. The CDR3 is cut off 1 residue early in the read; its end comes from the germline J gene. V gene TRBV19 combines with J gene TRBJ2-7, with TRBD2 as a possible D gene (5 bases). There are 14 residues in the CDR3. CDR1 is FNHDT and CDR2 is SITEND in the germline V gene (reference sequence). V dropped 2 bases and J dropped 0 bases, with 9 bases sitting between them. The covered CDR3 bases are TGTGCCAGCAGTATGATGGGGAGCTCCTATGAACAGTAC. It encodes CASSMMGSSYEQY. The entire CDR3 reads CASSMMGSSYEQYF.

With respect to this clone: The gene symbols are mouse symbols. The read terminates 1 residue before the CDR3 end, so the remaining end is supplied by the germline J gene. This sequence joins TRBV19 and TRBJ2-1, with 13 nucleotides matching TRBD2. Germline V gene sequence: CDR1 FNHDT, CDR2 SITEND (reference sequence). With 2 bases clipped from V and 3 bases from J, the junction kept 2 bases outside the gene matches. The CDR3 has 16 amino acids. CDR3 amino acids: CASSMWDWGGYAEQFF. The part of the CDR3 DNA that was read is TGTGCCAGCAGTATGTGGGACTGGGGGGGCTATGCTGAGCAGTTC.

Concerning this clone: All gene names here are mouse names. With the read ending 1 residue before the CDR3 end, the germline J gene is used to fill in that end. The chain recombines TRBV13-3 with TRBJ2-7, with 10 positions matching TRBD2. V lost 8 bases and J lost 1; bases outside the gene matches: 0. The V gene's germline CDR1 is NNHDY and CDR2 SYVADS. CDR3 size: 12 residues. CDR3 sequence: CARDWGSYEQYF. CDR3 DNA (partial): TGTGCCAGGGACTGGGGGTCCTATGAACAGTAC.

Points on this clone: These gene names are mouse names. Sequencing ends 1 residue short of the CDR3 end; the germline J gene provides the rest. The chain links TRBV12-1 to TRBJ1-3; D gene unclear. Germline V lookup: CDR1 SGHSN, CDR2 HYEKVE. Trimming removed 2 bases at V and 0 bases at J, with 7 bases between. The CDR3 covers 14 residues. The CDR3 region is CASSPRNSGNTLYF. The CDR3 DNA, read in part, is TGTGCCAGCTCTCCGAGGAATTCTGGAAATACGCTCTAT.

This clone was seen only a few times. Mouse gene names apply. The read ends 1 residue early relative to the CDR3; the germline J gene fills the gap. V gene TRBV13-2 combines with J gene TRBJ2-7, with D unresolved. V lost 2 bases, J lost 0 bases, and 6 bases lay in between. The CDR3 has 13 amino acids. Germline-derived CDR1 and CDR2 are NNHNN and SYGAGS (reference sequence). The covered CDR3 bases are TGTGCCAGCGGTGAGTACATCTCCTATGAACAGTAC. It encodes CASGEYISYEQY. From start to end, the CDR3 is CASGEYISYEQYF.

As for this clone: Genes here carry mouse names. CDR3 DNA (partial): TGTGCCAGCAGTTGTCGACTGGGGGGGTATGAACAGTAC. It is translated as CASSCRLGGYEQY. The complete CDR3 reads CASSCRLGGYEQYF. The V gene is TRBV22, the J gene TRBJ2-7; the table's D call, TRBD2, was not checked against the DNA. The read falls 1 residue short of the CDR3 end, and the missing part is taken from the germline J gene. TRBV22 is reported as a pseudogene. The CDR3 has 14 amino acids.

A remark on this clone: Mouse gene names and germline throughout. The sequenced fragment ends 1 residue before the CDR3 boundary, so the rest is inferred from the germline J gene. V is TRBV19 and J is TRBJ1-1, with 11 nucleotides matching TRBD1. The germline CDR1 and CDR2 sequences are FNHDT and SITEND (reference sequence). Unmatched junction bases numbered 5, after V lost 4 bases and J lost 6 bases. The CDR3 totals 14 residues. CDR3 DNA, as far as it was read: TGTGCCAGCAGTGTAGGACAGGGGGCTCCAGAAGTCTTC. This encodes CASSVGQGAPEVF. From start to end, the CDR3 is CASSVGQGAPEVFF.